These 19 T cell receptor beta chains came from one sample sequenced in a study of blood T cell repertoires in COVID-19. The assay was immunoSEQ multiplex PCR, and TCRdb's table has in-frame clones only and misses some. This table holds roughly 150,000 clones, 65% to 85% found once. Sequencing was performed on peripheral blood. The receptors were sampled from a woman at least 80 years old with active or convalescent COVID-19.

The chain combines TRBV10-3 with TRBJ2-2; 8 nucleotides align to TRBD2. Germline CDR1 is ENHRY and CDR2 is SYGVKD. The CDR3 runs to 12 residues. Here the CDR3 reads CAITGGTGELFF. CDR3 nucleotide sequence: TGTGCTATTACGGGGGGGACCGGGGAGCTGTTTTTT.

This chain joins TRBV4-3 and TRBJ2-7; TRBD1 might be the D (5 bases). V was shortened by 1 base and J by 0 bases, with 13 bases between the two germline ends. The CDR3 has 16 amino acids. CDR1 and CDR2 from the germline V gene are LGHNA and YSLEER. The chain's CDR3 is CASSQAPTVSSYEQYF. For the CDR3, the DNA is TGCGCCAGCAGCCAAGCACCGACAGTCAGCTCCTACGAGCAGTACTTC.

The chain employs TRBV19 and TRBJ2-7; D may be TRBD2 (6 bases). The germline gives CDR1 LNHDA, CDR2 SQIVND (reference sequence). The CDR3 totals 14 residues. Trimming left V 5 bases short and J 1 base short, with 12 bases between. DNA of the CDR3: TGTGCCAGTAGTCGCCGGGACTTTTCCTACGAGCAGTACTTC. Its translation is CASSRRDFSYEQYF.

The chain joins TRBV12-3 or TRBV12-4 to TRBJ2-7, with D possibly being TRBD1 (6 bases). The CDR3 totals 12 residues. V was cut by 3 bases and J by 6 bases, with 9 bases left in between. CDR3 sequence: CASSLGAGEQYF. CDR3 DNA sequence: TGTGCCAGCAGTTTGGGGGCCGGCGAGCAGTACTTC.

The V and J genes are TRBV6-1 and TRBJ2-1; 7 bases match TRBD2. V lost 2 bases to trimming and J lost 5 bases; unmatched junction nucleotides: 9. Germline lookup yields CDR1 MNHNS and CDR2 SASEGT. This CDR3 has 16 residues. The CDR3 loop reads CASSERDYWGNNEQFF. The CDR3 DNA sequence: TGTGCCAGCAGTGAAAGGGACTATTGGGGGAACAATGAGCAGTTCTTC.

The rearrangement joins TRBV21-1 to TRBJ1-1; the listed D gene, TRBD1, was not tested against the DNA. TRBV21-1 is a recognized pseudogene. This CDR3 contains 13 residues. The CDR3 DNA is TGTGCCAGCACCCGCAGGGGGTGCACTGAAGCTTTCTTT. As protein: CASTRRGCTEAFF.

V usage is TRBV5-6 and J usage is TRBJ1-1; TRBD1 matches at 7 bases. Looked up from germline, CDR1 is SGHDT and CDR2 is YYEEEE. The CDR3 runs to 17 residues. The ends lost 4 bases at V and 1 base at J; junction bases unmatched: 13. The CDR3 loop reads CASSRVDRDVSNTEAFF. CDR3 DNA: TGTGCCAGCAGCCGAGTCGACAGGGACGTGTCGAACACTGAAGCTTTCTTT.

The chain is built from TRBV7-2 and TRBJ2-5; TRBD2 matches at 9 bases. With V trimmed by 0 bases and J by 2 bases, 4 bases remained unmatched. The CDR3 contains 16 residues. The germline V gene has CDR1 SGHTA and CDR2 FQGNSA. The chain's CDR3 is CASSLATAGGQETQYF. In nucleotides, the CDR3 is TGTGCCAGCAGCTTAGCGACGGCGGGGGGGCAAGAGACCCAGTACTTC.

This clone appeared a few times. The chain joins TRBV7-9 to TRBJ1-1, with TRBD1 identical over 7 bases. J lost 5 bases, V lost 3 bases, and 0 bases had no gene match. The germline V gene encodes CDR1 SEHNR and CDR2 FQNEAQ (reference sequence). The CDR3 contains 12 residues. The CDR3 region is CASSLDRTEAFF. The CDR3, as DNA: TGTGCCAGCAGCTTGGACAGGACTGAAGCTTTCTTT.

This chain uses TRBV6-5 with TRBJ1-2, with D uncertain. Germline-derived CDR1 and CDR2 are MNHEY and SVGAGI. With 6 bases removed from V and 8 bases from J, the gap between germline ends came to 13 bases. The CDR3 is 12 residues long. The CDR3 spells CASREYGGGYTF. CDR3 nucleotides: TGTGCCAGCAGAGAGTATGGAGGGGGCTACACCTTC.

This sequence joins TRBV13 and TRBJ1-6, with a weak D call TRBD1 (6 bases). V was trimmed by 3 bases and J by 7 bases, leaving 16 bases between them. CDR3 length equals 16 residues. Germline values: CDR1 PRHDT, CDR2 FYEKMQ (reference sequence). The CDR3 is CASSFSTRGPNSPLHF. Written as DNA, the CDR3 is TGTGCCAGCAGCTTTAGCACCAGGGGCCCCAATTCACCCCTCCACTTT.

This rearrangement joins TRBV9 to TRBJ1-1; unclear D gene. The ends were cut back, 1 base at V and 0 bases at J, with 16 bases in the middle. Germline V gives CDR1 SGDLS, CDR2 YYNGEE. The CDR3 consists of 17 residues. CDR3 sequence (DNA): TGTGCCAGCAGCGTAAAACCTGACTGGCGGATGAACACTGAAGCTTTCTTT. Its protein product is CASSVKPDWRMNTEAFF. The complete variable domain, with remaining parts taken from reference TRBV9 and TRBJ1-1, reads DSGVTQTPKHLITATGQRVTLRCSPRSGDLSVYWYQQSLDQGLQFLIQYYNGEERAKGNILERFSAQQFPDLHSELNLSSLELGDSALYFCASSVKPDWRMNTEAFFGQGTRLTVV.

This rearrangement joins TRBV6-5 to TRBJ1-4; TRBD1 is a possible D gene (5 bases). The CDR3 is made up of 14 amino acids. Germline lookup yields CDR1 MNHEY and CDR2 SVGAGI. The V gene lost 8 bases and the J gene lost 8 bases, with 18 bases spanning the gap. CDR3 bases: TGTGCCAGCCCAAGGGGCAGGGTGAGGGAAAAACTGTTTTTT. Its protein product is CASPRGRVREKLFF.

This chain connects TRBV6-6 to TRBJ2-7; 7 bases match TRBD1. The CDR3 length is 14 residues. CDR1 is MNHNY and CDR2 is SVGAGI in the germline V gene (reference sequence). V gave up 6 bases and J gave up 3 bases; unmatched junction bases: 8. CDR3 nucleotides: TGTGCCAGCAGGCTTTGGGACAGCAACTACGAGCAGTACTTC. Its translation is CASRLWDSNYEQYF.

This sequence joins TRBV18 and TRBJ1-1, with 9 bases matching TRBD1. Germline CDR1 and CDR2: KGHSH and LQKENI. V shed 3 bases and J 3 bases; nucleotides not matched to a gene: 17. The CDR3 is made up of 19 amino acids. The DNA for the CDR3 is TGTGCCAGCTCACCCCTACCATCTACAGGGGGCGCCCGGGACACTGAAGCTTTCTTT. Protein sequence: CASSPLPSTGGARDTEAFF.

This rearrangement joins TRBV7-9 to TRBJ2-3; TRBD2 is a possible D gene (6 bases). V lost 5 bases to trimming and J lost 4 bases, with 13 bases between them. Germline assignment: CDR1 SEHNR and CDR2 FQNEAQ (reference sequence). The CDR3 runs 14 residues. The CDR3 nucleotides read TGTGCCAGCAGCAATAGCGGTGGTGCAGATACGCAGTATTTT. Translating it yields CASSNSGGADTQYF.

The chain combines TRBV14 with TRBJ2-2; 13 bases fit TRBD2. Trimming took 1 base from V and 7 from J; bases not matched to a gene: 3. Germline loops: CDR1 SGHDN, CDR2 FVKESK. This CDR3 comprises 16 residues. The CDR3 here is CASSQVRLAGGGELFF. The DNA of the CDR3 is TGTGCCAGCAGCCAAGTCCGACTAGCGGGGGGCGGGGAGCTGTTTTTT.

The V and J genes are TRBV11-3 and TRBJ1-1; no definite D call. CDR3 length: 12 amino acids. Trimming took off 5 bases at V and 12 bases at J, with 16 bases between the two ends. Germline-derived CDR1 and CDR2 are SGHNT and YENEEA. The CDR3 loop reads CASSIGELRTFF. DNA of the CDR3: TGTGCCAGCAGCATTGGCGAACTGAGGACTTTCTTT.

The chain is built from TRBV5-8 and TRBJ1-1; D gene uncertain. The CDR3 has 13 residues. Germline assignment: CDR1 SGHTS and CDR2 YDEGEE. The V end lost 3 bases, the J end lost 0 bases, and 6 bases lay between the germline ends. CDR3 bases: TGTGCCAGCAGCTCCGACATGAACACTGAAGCTTTCTTT. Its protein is CASSSDMNTEAFF.